The present entry profiles one TCR beta chain with its context. These data belong to a study of blood T cell repertoires in COVID-19. Overall study: Researchers got acute and convalescent COVID-19 samples from the United States, Italy and Spain. Sample material is recorded as cDNA or gDNA derived from T cells, B-cell-depleted T cells, or PBMCs.

J was trimmed by 5 bases and V by 10 bases; bases with no gene match: 9. The CDR3 length is 13 residues. Germline V gives CDR1 MNHEY, CDR2 SVGAGI. As processed by the authors: From reference gene primer amplification, estimates of nucleated cell counts were derived. Method: immunoSEQ multiplex PCR; TCRdb's copy keeps in-frame clones and lacks some. V, J and clone size are taken as reported in that table, and D and trimming were inferred from the DNA itself. The top ten hold less than 4.5% of the sample, which has 35,000 to 50,000 clones, more than 70% seen once. Sequences were obtained from peripheral blood. The chain couples TRBV6-5 to TRBJ1-1, with TRBD1 matching 8 bases. The clonotype was recovered from a man aged 55 to 69 with acute or convalescent COVID-19. DNA for the CDR3: TGTGCCACTTCACCCAGGGGGCGGACTGAAGCTTTCTTT. Its protein product is CATSPRGRTEAFF.